This TCR beta chain stems from a study of tumor-infiltrating lymphocytes in localized non-small cell lung cancer. Germline CDR1 is SGDLS and CDR2 is YYNGEE. V lost 0 bases and J 2 bases, leaving 6 bases between the germline ends. The CDR3 is 14 residues long. This table comes from immunoSEQ multiplex PCR, and its TCRdb copy is limited to in-frame clones, with some not included. The data contain some 2,500 clones, 45% to 70% of them seen just once; the ten biggest clones take up roughly 21%. This clone was observed a few times. The sample consisted of uninvolved lung tissue not adjacent to the tumor. The rearrangement uses TRBV9 and TRBJ2-1; tentative D call: TRBD1 (6 bases). This receptor was obtained from a human donor with non-small cell lung cancer. CDR3 sequence (DNA): TGTGCCAGCAGCGTAGGGACAGCCTACAATGAGCAGTTCTTC. Translating gives CASSVGTAYNEQFF. Together with reference TRBV9 and TRBJ2-1, the CDR3 gives the full variable domain: DSGVTQTPKHLITATGQRVTLRCSPRSGDLSVYWYQQSLDQGLQFLIQYYNGEERAKGNILERFSAQQFPDLHSELNLSSLELGDSALYFCASSVGTAYNEQFFGPGTRLTVL.